The 27 T cell receptor beta chains given below trace back to one sample, sequenced in a study of Ad26.COV2.S vaccination and SARS-CoV-2 variants. Sample treatment: around 19 received Ad26.COV2.S at low or high dose, single or two shots; about 5 received placebo; per-sample allocation not given. The samples were gathered on day 63 after the first injection of vaccine or placebo. TCRdb's table, derived via immunoSEQ multiplex PCR, lists solely in-frame clones and lacks some. Seen here are over 200,000 clones, roughly 88% observed once, and the top ten hold about 10%. Material: peripheral blood, obtained in a trial of Ad26.COV2.S vaccine versus placebo. Receptor source: a person aged 18-65 years who received the Ad26.COV2.S COVID-19 vaccine or a placebo.

This chain links TRBV6-5 with TRBJ2-7; 11 bases are a match to TRBD1. CDR1 and CDR2 from the germline V gene are MNHEY and SVGAGI. This CDR3 has 15 residues. Trimming cost V 5 bases and J 13 bases; bases outside gene matches: 16. The CDR3 sequence is CASSPSDRGRPGKYF. The DNA of the CDR3 is TGTGCCAGCAGTCCATCGGACAGGGGGCGTCCAGGGAAATACTTC.

The DNA of the CDR3 is TGTGCCAGCAGCTCCTACAGGGGGCCACAAGAGACCCAGTACTTC. This codes for CASSSYRGPQETQYF. The chain joins TRBV5-4 to TRBJ2-5; TRBD1 matches 9 bases. The CDR3 spans 15 residues. The germline CDR1 and CDR2 sequences are SGHNT and YYREEE (reference sequence). With 3 bases clipped from V and 2 bases from J, the junction kept 5 bases outside the gene matches.

This sequence joins TRBV20-1 and TRBJ2-7, with D possibly TRBD1 on 6 matching bases. CDR1 DFQATT and CDR2 SNEGSKA come from the germline V gene (reference sequence). V shed 3 bases and J shed 1 base, with 10 bases lying between them. The CDR3 runs to 13 residues. In DNA form, the CDR3 reads TGCAGTGCTAGTGCAGACAGGTCCTACGAGCAGTACTTC. It yields the protein CSASADRSYEQYF.

The chain couples TRBV14 to TRBJ2-1; D remains unclear. This CDR3 region has 13 residues. Germline CDR1 is SGHDN and CDR2 is FVKESK. Trimming stripped 0 bases from V and 3 bases from J, with 3 bases between. CDR3 nucleotide sequence: TGTGCCAGCAGCCAAGAAGTCTACAATGAGCAGTTCTTC. Its protein product is CASSQEVYNEQFF.

The gene calls are TRBV5-6 and TRBJ2-7, with D perhaps matching TRBD1 (6 bases). Trimming removed 4 bases from V and 2 bases from J, with 13 bases in between. The CDR3 is 14 amino acids. The V gene's germline CDR1 is SGHDT and CDR2 YYEEEE. The CDR3 loop reads CASSPQGKTYEQYF. The DNA for the CDR3 is TGTGCCAGCAGCCCACAGGGCAAGACCTACGAGCAGTACTTC.

The chain recombines TRBV28 with TRBJ1-5, with 10 bases that match TRBD1. This CDR3 has 17 residues. CDR1 and CDR2 (germline): MDHEN, SYDVKM. J gave up 4 bases and V 7 bases, and 13 bases lay outside the gene matches. The CDR3 loop reads CASTLRQGARFNQPQHF. Here the CDR3 DNA reads TGTGCCAGCACCCTACGACAGGGGGCGCGGTTTAATCAGCCCCAGCATTTT.

The rearrangement joins TRBV7-9 to TRBJ2-2, with a weak D call TRBD1 (5 bases). CDR3 length equals 17 residues. The germline V gene has CDR1 SEHNR and CDR2 FQNEAQ (reference sequence). The V end was cut by 1 base, the J end by 1 base, with 13 bases between. For the CDR3, the DNA is TGTGCCAGCAGCTTAGGTTGGCCCAGGGAGAACACCGGGGAGCTGTTTTTT. Protein sequence: CASSLGWPRENTGELFF. Drawing the rest from reference TRBV7-9 and TRBJ2-2, the complete variable domain is DTGVSQNPRHKITKRGQNVTFRCDPISEHNRLYWYRQTLGQGPEFLTYFQNEAQLEKSRLLSDRFSAERPKGSFSTLEIQRTEQGDSAMYLCASSLGWPRENTGELFFGEGSRLTVL.

The V gene is TRBV7-9, the J gene TRBJ2-6; 8 bases fit TRBD1. Trimming took 5 bases from V and 4 from J; bases not matched to a gene: 16. The CDR3 contains 19 residues. CDR1 SEHNR and CDR2 FQNEAQ come from the germline V gene (reference sequence). The CDR3 loop is CASSLMQGAMVNGANVLTF. CDR3 bases: TGTGCCAGCAGCCTTATGCAGGGGGCAATGGTTAACGGGGCCAACGTCCTGACTTTC. The full variable domain, its missing parts supplied by reference TRBV7-9 and TRBJ2-6, is DTGVSQNPRHKITKRGQNVTFRCDPISEHNRLYWYRQTLGQGPEFLTYFQNEAQLEKSRLLSDRFSAERPKGSFSTLEIQRTEQGDSAMYLCASSLMQGAMVNGANVLTFGAGSRLTVL.

This chain uses TRBV2 with TRBJ2-7; tentative D call: TRBD2 (5 bases). This CDR3 is 12 amino acids long. The germline CDR1 and CDR2 sequences are SNHLY and FYNNEI. V was clipped by 3 bases and J by 11 bases, with 14 bases between them. The CDR3 sequence: CASSDPNSGKYF. The CDR3 DNA sequence: TGTGCCAGCAGTGACCCCAACTCGGGGAAGTACTTC.

Written as DNA, the CDR3 is TGTGCCAGTAACCGCGGGGGGCCTAGCGGTTTTTGGGAGCTGTTTTTT. Translated: CASNRGGPSGFWELFF. The gene calls are TRBV7-2 and TRBJ2-2; 8 positions agree with TRBD2. CDR1 is SGHTA, CDR2 FQGNSA, per germline. The V and J ends lost 9 bases and 9 bases, in that order; junction bases with no gene match: 18. The CDR3 runs 16 residues.

This clone showed up just once. The chain has TRBV2 and TRBJ2-1; TRBD2 agrees at 12 bases. This CDR3 is built from 15 residues. V shed 5 bases and J 9 bases; nucleotides not matched to a gene: 8. Germline CDR1 is SNHLY and CDR2 is FYNNEI. The CDR3 reads CASSLPGLAGTEQFF. The DNA for the CDR3 is TGTGCCAGCAGTCTCCCGGGACTAGCGGGTACTGAGCAGTTCTTC.

Written as DNA, the CDR3 is TGTGCCAGCAGTTCGGGACTAGCGGTGCGCACAGATACGCAGTATTTT. Translated, it gives CASSSGLAVRTDTQYF. The V and J genes are TRBV6-6 and TRBJ2-3; 11 bases align to TRBD2. Germline trimming cut 4 bases from V and 1 base from J; bases unmatched to any gene: 4. This CDR3 has 16 residues. Germline values: CDR1 MNHNY, CDR2 SVGAGI (reference sequence).

This chain uses TRBV6-4 with TRBJ2-2, with a weak D call TRBD1 (5 bases). Trimming took off 3 bases at V and 0 bases at J, with 8 bases between the two ends. The CDR3 has 15 amino acids. Germline V CDR1 and CDR2: MRHNA, SNTAGT. CDR3 sequence reads: CASSETDANTGELFF. CDR3 coding DNA: TGTGCCAGCAGTGAGACAGATGCGAACACCGGGGAGCTGTTTTTT.

The chain uses TRBV15 and TRBJ2-5; 8 bases are shared with TRBD1. V shed 5 bases, J shed 2 bases, and the junction held 7 bases outside the gene matches. The CDR3 has 15 amino acids. CDR1 is LNHNV and CDR2 is YYDKDF in the germline V gene (reference sequence). DNA for the CDR3: TGTGCCACCAGCGGAGGACAGGGTGGGCAAGAGACCCAGTACTTC. Amino acid sequence: CATSGGQGGQETQYF. The entire variable domain, with the rest obtained from reference TRBV15 and TRBJ2-5, is as follows: DAMVIQNPRYQVTQFGKPVTLSCSQTLNHNVMYWYQQKSSQAPKLLFHYYDKDFNNEADTPDNFQSRRPNTSFCFLDIRSPGLGDTAMYLCATSGGQGGQETQYFGPGTRLLVL.

In this sample, this clone turned up a few times. The chain carries TRBV7-3 and TRBJ1-2; tentatively, D is TRBD1 (5 bases). The CDR3 has 14 amino acids. Trimming took off 5 bases at V and 3 bases at J, with 13 bases between the two ends. The germline V gene has CDR1 SGHTA and CDR2 FQGTGA. CDR3 loop: CASSTLRDDYGYTF. CDR3 in DNA: TGTGCCAGCAGCACTCTCAGGGATGACTATGGCTACACCTTC. Variable domain in full (rest from reference TRBV7-3 and TRBJ1-2): GAGVSQTPSNKVTEKGKYVELRCDPISGHTALYWYRQSLGQGPEFLIYFQGTGAADDSGLPNDRFFAVRPEGSVSTLKIQRTERGDSAVYLCASSTLRDDYGYTFGSGTRLTVV.

The chain couples TRBV10-3 to TRBJ2-7, with D uncertain. The V gene lost 3 bases and the J gene lost 2 bases, with 8 bases spanning the gap. CDR1 and CDR2 (germline): ENHRY, SYGVKD. The CDR3 consists of 13 residues. CDR3 sequence reads: CAISEGPTYEQYF. The CDR3 DNA is TGTGCCATCAGTGAAGGGCCAACCTACGAGCAGTACTTC.

V gene TRBV5-1 combines with J gene TRBJ2-2; D might be TRBD1 (5 bases). The CDR3 runs to 16 residues. From germline, CDR1 is SGHRS and CDR2 YFSETQ. V lost 1 base and J lost 2, with 12 bases in between. The CDR3 nucleotides are TGCGCCAGCAGCTTGTTGCAGGGTGGCAACACCGGGGAGCTGTTTTTT. It encodes CASSLLQGGNTGELFF. Drawing the rest from reference TRBV5-1 and TRBJ2-2, the complete variable domain is KAGVTQTPRYLIKTRGQQVTLSCSPISGHRSVSWYQQTPGQGLQFLFEYFSETQRNKGNFPGRFSGRQFSNSRSEMNVSTLELGDSALYLCASSLLQGGNTGELFFGEGSRLTVL.

The rearrangement uses TRBV15 and TRBJ1-3, with no clear D. The V gene lost 2 bases and the J gene lost 0 bases, with 17 bases spanning the gap. CDR1 LNHNV and CDR2 YYDKDF come from the germline V gene (reference sequence). This CDR3 is 18 amino acids long. This CDR3 is CATSRPPGSAGSGNTIYF. The CDR3 DNA follows: TGTGCCACCAGCAGACCTCCAGGTTCGGCCGGCTCTGGAAACACCATATATTTT.

The chain combines TRBV6-4 with TRBJ1-6; tentatively, D is TRBD1 (5 bases). Germline values: CDR1 MRHNA, CDR2 SNTAGT. The V end was cut by 6 bases, the J end by 7 bases, with 13 bases between. The CDR3 is 14 residues long. The CDR3 sequence is CASRGDSLNSPLHF. CDR3 DNA sequence: TGTGCCAGCAGAGGTGACAGTTTAAATTCACCCCTCCACTTT.

The chain links TRBV6-5 to TRBJ1-1; 9 bases fit TRBD1. The CDR3 runs to 15 residues. Germline CDR1 reads MNHEY; CDR2 reads SVGAGI. J lost 6 bases, V lost 2 bases, and 7 bases had no gene match. The DNA of the CDR3 is TGTGCCAGCAGTTACCACGGACAGGGGATTCCTGAAGCTTTCTTT. It codes for CASSYHGQGIPEAFF.

The gene calls are TRBV5-1 and TRBJ2-7, with 10 bases aligning to TRBD1. Germline CDR1 SGHRS, CDR2 YFSETQ. J gave up 6 bases and V 2 bases, and 5 bases lay outside the gene matches. This CDR3 is 14 amino acids long. This chain's CDR3 is CASSLRQGAPEQYF. In nucleotides, the CDR3 is TGCGCCAGCAGCTTACGACAGGGGGCGCCCGAGCAGTACTTC.

This chain connects TRBV9 to TRBJ2-3; 9 positions match TRBD1. Per the germline V gene, CDR1 is SGDLS and CDR2 is YYNGEE. The CDR3 totals 17 residues. V lost 3 bases to trimming and J lost 2 bases; unmatched junction nucleotides: 10. The CDR3, as DNA: TGTGCCAGCAGCGCCCCCCGGACAGGGGAGAACACAGATACGCAGTATTTT. The encoded protein is CASSAPRTGENTDTQYF. Variable domain in full (rest from reference TRBV9 and TRBJ2-3): DSGVTQTPKHLITATGQRVTLRCSPRSGDLSVYWYQQSLDQGLQFLIQYYNGEERAKGNILERFSAQQFPDLHSELNLSSLELGDSALYFCASSAPRTGENTDTQYFGPGTRLTVL.

This clone was picked up many times. The chain joins TRBV7-9 to TRBJ1-5, with unresolved D. V lost 3 bases, J lost 5 bases, and 5 bases lay in between. The CDR3 consists of 12 residues. CDR1 and CDR2 (germline): SEHNR, FQNEAQ (reference sequence). The DNA of the CDR3 is TGTGCCAGCAGCTTTTCAGATCAGCCCCAGCATTTT. Its protein is CASSFSDQPQHF.

This clone was seen only a few times. The chain has TRBV4-1 and TRBJ1-6, with D hard to call. The germline CDR1 and CDR2 sequences are MGHRA and YSYEKL. Trimming removed 0 bases from V and 6 bases from J, with 9 bases in between. The CDR3 has 15 residues. CDR3 protein: CASSQEVLGNSPLHF. CDR3 nucleotides: TGCGCCAGCAGCCAAGAAGTTCTGGGTAATTCACCCCTCCACTTT.

Details on this clone: In the same sample, other DNA sequences code for this CDR3. The chain employs TRBV6-5 and TRBJ2-3; D gene ambiguous. This CDR3 contains 14 residues. Germline CDR1 and CDR2: MNHEY and SVGAGI. Trimming left V 0 bases short and J 0 bases short, with 4 bases between. The CDR3 DNA reads TGTGCCAGCAGTTACTCGGACAGCACAGATACGCAGTATTTT. Translating it yields CASSYSDSTDTQYF.

This chain uses TRBV6-1 with TRBJ1-5; possibly TRBD1 for D (6 bases). Deletions cut 10 bases from V and 5 bases from J, with 15 bases between. CDR1 MNHNS and CDR2 SASEGT come from the germline V gene. This CDR3 is built from 13 residues. For the CDR3, the DNA is TGTGCCACCAAATGGGACATAGATCAGCCCCAGCATTTT. Translating it yields CATKWDIDQPQHF.

V is TRBV15 and J is TRBJ1-1; D gene ambiguous. Germline V lookup: CDR1 LNHNV, CDR2 YYDKDF (reference sequence). Trimming removed 1 base at V and 0 bases at J, with 6 bases between. The CDR3 length is 14 residues. CDR3 sequence: CATSRGHLNTEAFF. Written as DNA, the CDR3 is TGTGCCACCAGCAGAGGGCACTTGAACACTGAAGCTTTCTTT. The whole variable domain, filled in from reference TRBV15 and TRBJ1-1, reads DAMVIQNPRYQVTQFGKPVTLSCSQTLNHNVMYWYQQKSSQAPKLLFHYYDKDFNNEADTPDNFQSRRPNTSFCFLDIRSPGLGDTAMYLCATSRGHLNTEAFFGQGTRLTVV.